Following are 17 T cell receptor beta chains from one sample sequenced in a study of blood T cells in healthy people across ages. Alongside a J-beta primer mix, a sample-barcoded 5' primer served in a second PCR lasting about 7 to 11 cycles. TCRdb redid the calling of the 5' RACE reads with MiXCR, one entry per CDR3 protein. The data contain approximately 1,700,000 distinct CDR3 sequences, about two fifths of them singletons. The sequenced material came from blood. These receptors came from a human donor in good health.

There are a few counts of this clonotype. This chain joins TRBV7-8 and TRBJ2-5, with D tentatively TRBD1 (6 bases). V was clipped by 5 bases and J by 0 bases, with 19 bases between them. Germline V gene sequence: CDR1 SGHVS, CDR2 FQNEAQ. This CDR3 contains 17 residues. CDR3 coding DNA: TGTGCCAGCAGCCATTATCCCCACAGGGTTAACCAAGAGACCCAGTACTTC. Translating it yields CASSHYPHRVNQETQYF.

The chain combines TRBV5-5 with TRBJ2-7; the match to TRBD2 covers 8 bases. Trimming at V came to 2 bases and at J to 6 bases, leaving 10 bases not matched to a gene. The V gene's germline CDR1 is SGHKS and CDR2 YYEKEE (reference sequence). The CDR3 spans 15 residues. In DNA, the CDR3 is TGTGCCAGCAGCTTACGGGGGGGAAGTAGGCTCGAGCAGTACTTC. Protein: CASSLRGGSRLEQYF.

The chain uses TRBV12-3 or TRBV12-4 and TRBJ2-5, with a possible D match to TRBD2 (6 bases). CDR3 length equals 15 residues. Trimming cost V 6 bases and J 4 bases, with 18 bases left between them. Here the CDR3 reads CASSRNPSAPETQYF. The CDR3 DNA sequence: TGTGCCAGCAGCCGGAATCCTAGCGCGCCAGAGACCCAGTACTTC.

The V and J genes are TRBV2 and TRBJ1-1; TRBD1 matches 11 bases. V was pared by 4 bases and J by 8 bases, with 9 bases of the junction left unmatched. CDR1 is SNHLY and CDR2 is FYNNEI in the germline V gene. The CDR3 is 15 residues long. CDR3 in DNA: TGTGCCAGCAGTGTGGGGACAGGGGGTCTACTCGAAGCTTTCTTT. It encodes CASSVGTGGLLEAFF.

As to this clonotype: A much bigger clone sits one base away, suggesting this may be a read error. V gene TRBV15 combines with J gene TRBJ2-1, with a weak D call TRBD1 (6 bases). From germline, CDR1 is LNHNV and CDR2 YYDKDF (reference sequence). The V end lost 2 bases, the J end lost 10 bases, and 15 bases lay between the germline ends. CDR3 length equals 14 residues. The CDR3 here is CATSRWDNLYEQFF. CDR3 nucleotides: TGTGCCACCAGCAGATGGGACAATCTGTACGAGCAGTTCTTC. The full variable domain, completed using reference TRBV15 and TRBJ2-1, is DAMVIQNPRYQVTQFGKPVTLSCSQTLNHNVMYWYQQKSSQAPKLLFHYYDKDFNNEADTPDNFQSRRPNTSFCFLDIRSPGLGDTAMYLCATSRWDNLYEQFFGPGTRLTVL.

Concerning this clonotype itself: At one end the junction does not follow the germline gene, possibly because of a read error. J is TRBJ1-2 and V is TRBV6-6; 8 nucleotides agree with TRBD1. CDR3 length: 16 amino acids. The germline gives CDR1 MNHNY, CDR2 SVGAGI (reference sequence). The CDR3 sequence is CASNYSSGQGRYGYTF. The DNA for the CDR3 is TGTGCCAGCAATTACTCAAGTGGACAGGGCCGCTATGGCTACACCTTC.

The chain links TRBV20-1 to TRBJ1-2; 8 positions match TRBD1. CDR1 is DFQATT and CDR2 is SNEGSKA in the germline V gene (reference sequence). The CDR3 covers 12 residues. This CDR3 reads CSWTGLSYGYTF. In nucleotides, the CDR3 is TGCTCATGGACAGGGCTATCCTATGGCTACACCTTC.

This rearrangement joins TRBV7-9 to TRBJ2-1; the D gene is possibly TRBD2 (6 bases). Germline V gene lookup returns CDR1 SEHNR and CDR2 FQNEAQ (reference sequence). The CDR3 has 18 residues. Trimming removed 3 bases from V and 1 base from J, with 19 bases in between. The chain's CDR3 is CASSFFGGAPGSYNEQFF. DNA of the CDR3: TGTGCCAGCAGCTTCTTCGGAGGGGCTCCCGGATCCTACAATGAGCAGTTCTTC.

This clonotype has more than one count but fewer than ten. The chain combines TRBV7-6 with TRBJ1-2, with D unresolved. The CDR3 spans 12 residues. Germline CDR1 SGHVS, CDR2 FNYEAQ. V lost 2 bases and J 6 bases, leaving 7 bases between the germline ends. CDR3 nucleotides: TGTGCCAGCAGCTTAAATGGGAATGGCTACACCTTC. Protein sequence: CASSLNGNGYTF. The complete variable domain, with remaining parts taken from reference TRBV7-6 and TRBJ1-2, reads GAGVSQSPRYKVTKRGQDVALRCDPISGHVSLYWYRQALGQGPEFLTYFNYEAQQDKSGLPNDRFSAERPEGSISTLTIQRTEQRDSAMYRCASSLNGNGYTFGSGTRLTVV.

This rearrangement joins TRBV2 to TRBJ2-7; D possibly uses TRBD1 or TRBD2 (6 bases each). Germline lookup yields CDR1 SNHLY and CDR2 FYNNEI. CDR3 size: 19 residues. V lost 2 bases, J lost 1 base, and 24 bases lay in between. The CDR3 is CASSEWLPGGGRLSYEQYF. Written as DNA, the CDR3 is TGTGCCAGCAGTGAATGGCTACCCGGAGGGGGACGTTTATCCTACGAGCAGTACTTC.

A few counts support this clonotype. The chain combines TRBV29-1 with TRBJ2-1; no firm D call. Germline CDR1 is SQVTM and CDR2 is ANQGSEA. The CDR3 sequence is 11 residues long. V was cut by 7 bases and J by 12 bases, with 16 bases left in between. CDR3 nucleotides: TGCAGCGCCCATTCGGACGCTGCGCAGTTCTTC. It codes for CSAHSDAAQFF.

There are many counts of this clonotype. The chain combines TRBV12-3 or TRBV12-4 with TRBJ2-7; TRBD2 aligns across 7 bases. This CDR3 is 15 amino acids long. J gave up 0 bases and V 1 base, and 3 bases lay outside the gene matches. CDR3 protein: CASSLGLAVSYEQYF. As DNA, the CDR3 is TGTGCCAGCAGTTTAGGCCTAGCGGTCTCCTACGAGCAGTACTTC.

The table lists this clonotype with a few counts. The chain recombines TRBV10-3 with TRBJ1-5; unclear D gene. V dropped 0 bases and J dropped 1 base, with 10 bases sitting between them. Germline CDR1 ENHRY, CDR2 SYGVKD. The CDR3 is made up of 16 amino acids. For the CDR3, the DNA is TGTGCCATCAGTGAGTCGGTCAGCAGCAGCAATCAGCCCCAGCATTTT. Protein sequence: CAISESVSSSNQPQHF.

This clonotype was found a few times. The chain has TRBV7-2 and TRBJ2-3; D call uncertain. This CDR3 has 14 amino acids. Trimming cost V 0 bases and J 2 bases, with 6 bases left between them. Germline V CDR1 and CDR2: SGHTA, FQGNSA. The CDR3 region has the DNA TGTGCCAGCAGCTTAGCGGCACTCACAGATACGCAGTATTTT. Its translation is CASSLAALTDTQYF.

In the case of this clonotype: A junction end diverges from the germline sequence, so it may reflect a read error. The rearrangement joins TRBV4-3 to TRBJ2-7, with 7 bases fitting TRBD1. The germline V gene has CDR1 LGHNA and CDR2 YSLEER. CDR3 length: 16 amino acids. The CDR3 nucleotides read TGCGTCAGCAGTCCGGGACAGCGATCGAACTCCTACGAGCAGTACTTC. Encoded protein: CVSSPGQRSNSYEQYF.

The chain has TRBV5-1 and TRBJ1-2; D perhaps matches TRBD1 (6 bases). V was cut by 0 bases and J by 8 bases, with 14 bases left in between. This CDR3 has 14 amino acids. CDR1 is SGHRS and CDR2 is YFSETQ in the germline V gene. CDR3 loop: CASSLVGGALGYTF. The CDR3 DNA sequence: TGCGCCAGCAGCTTGGTCGGGGGGGCCTTGGGCTACACCTTC.

This chain connects TRBV9 to TRBJ2-3, with 7 bases fitting TRBD2. V lost 1 base, J lost 2 bases, and 4 bases stayed unmatched. The CDR3 runs 15 residues. Germline lookup yields CDR1 SGDLS and CDR2 YYNGEE. CDR3 DNA: TGTGCCAGCAGCGTAATGGGGGGGTCCACAGATACGCAGTATTTT. Protein product: CASSVMGGSTDTQYF.